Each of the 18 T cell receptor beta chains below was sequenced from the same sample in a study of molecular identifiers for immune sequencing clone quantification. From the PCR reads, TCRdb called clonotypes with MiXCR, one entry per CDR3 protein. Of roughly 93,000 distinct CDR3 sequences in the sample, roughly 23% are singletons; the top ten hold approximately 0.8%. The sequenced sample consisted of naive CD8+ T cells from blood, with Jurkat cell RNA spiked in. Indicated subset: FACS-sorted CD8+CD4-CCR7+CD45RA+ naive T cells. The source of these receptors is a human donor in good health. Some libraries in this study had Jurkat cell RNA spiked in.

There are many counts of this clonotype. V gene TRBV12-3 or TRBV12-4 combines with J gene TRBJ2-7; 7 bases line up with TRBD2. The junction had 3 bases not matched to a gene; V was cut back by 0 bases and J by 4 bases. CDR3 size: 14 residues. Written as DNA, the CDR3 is TGTGCCAGCAGTTTAGCGCAGGGAGGGTACGAGCAGTACTTC. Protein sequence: CASSLAQGGYEQYF.

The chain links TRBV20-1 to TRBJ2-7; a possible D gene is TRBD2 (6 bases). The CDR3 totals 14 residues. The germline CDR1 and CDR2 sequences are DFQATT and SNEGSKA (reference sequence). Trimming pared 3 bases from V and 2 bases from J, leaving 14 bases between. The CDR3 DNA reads TGCAGTGCTAGTAGCGGCAGGAGAGCCTACGAGCAGTACTTC. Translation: CSASSGRRAYEQYF.

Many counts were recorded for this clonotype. The CDR3: CASSLGGGGQETQYF. CDR3 coding DNA: TGCGCCAGCAGCTTGGGGGGCGGAGGACAAGAGACCCAGTACTTC. The V gene is TRBV5-1, the J gene TRBJ2-5, with D possibly called TRBD1 or TRBD2 (5 bases each). The CDR3 has 15 amino acids. The V and J ends lost 0 bases and 2 bases respectively, with 11 bases between them. In germline, CDR1 is SGHRS, CDR2 YFSETQ. Filled out from reference TRBV5-1 and TRBJ2-5, the complete variable domain reads KAGVTQTPRYLIKTRGQQVTLSCSPISGHRSVSWYQQTPGQGLQFLFEYFSETQRNKGNFPGRFSGRQFSNSRSEMNVSTLELGDSALYLCASSLGGGGQETQYFGPGTRLLVL.

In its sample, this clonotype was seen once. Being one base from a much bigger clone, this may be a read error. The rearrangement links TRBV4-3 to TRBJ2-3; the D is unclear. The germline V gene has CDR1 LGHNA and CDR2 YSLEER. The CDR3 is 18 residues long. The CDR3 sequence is CASSQDRVERPSTDAQYF. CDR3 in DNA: TGCGCCAGCAGCCAAGATAGGGTCGAGCGTCCGAGCACAGATGCGCAGTATTTT.

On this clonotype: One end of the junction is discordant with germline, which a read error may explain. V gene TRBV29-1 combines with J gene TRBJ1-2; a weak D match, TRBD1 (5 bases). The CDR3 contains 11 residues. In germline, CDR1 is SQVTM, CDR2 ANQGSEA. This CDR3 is CSVNADRLGAF. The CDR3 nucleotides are TGCAGCGTAAACGCCGACAGACTGGGGGCCTTC.

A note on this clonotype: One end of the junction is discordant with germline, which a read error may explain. The CDR3 is CASSPGWGNQSQHF. The CDR3 coding sequence is TGTGCCAGCAGTCCCGGTTGGGGCAATCAGTCCCAGCATTTT. This rearrangement joins TRBV6-2 or TRBV6-3 to TRBJ1-5; TRBD1 is a possible D gene (5 bases). Germline V gene lookup returns CDR1 MNHEY and CDR2 SVGEGT. The CDR3 is made up of 14 amino acids.

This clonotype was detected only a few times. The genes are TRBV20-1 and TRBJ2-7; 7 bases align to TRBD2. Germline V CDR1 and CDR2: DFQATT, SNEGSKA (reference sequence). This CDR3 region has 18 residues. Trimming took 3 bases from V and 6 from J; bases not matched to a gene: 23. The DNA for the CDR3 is TGCAGTGCTAGGATCGCGGGCCTACCCCGGGAGGAAGGAGGCGAGCAGTACTTC. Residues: CSARIAGLPREEGGEQYF.

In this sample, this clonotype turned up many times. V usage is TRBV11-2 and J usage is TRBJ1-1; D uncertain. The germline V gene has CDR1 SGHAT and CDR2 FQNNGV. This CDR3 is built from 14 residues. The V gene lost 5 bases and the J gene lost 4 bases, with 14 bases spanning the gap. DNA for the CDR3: TGTGCCAGCAGCACTCCTGGCCCAGGCACTGAAGCTTTCTTT. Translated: CASSTPGPGTEAFF.

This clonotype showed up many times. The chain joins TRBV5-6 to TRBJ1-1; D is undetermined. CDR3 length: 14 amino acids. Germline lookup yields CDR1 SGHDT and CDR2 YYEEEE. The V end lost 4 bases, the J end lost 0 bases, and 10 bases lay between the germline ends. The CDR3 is CASSERSMNTEAFF. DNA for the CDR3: TGTGCCAGCAGCGAAAGGTCCATGAACACTGAAGCTTTCTTT. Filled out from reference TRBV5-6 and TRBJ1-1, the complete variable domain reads DAGVTQSPTHLIKTRGQQVTLRCSPKSGHDTVSWYQQALGQGPQFIFQYYEEEERQRGNFPDRFSGHQFPNYSSELNVNALLLGDSALYLCASSERSMNTEAFFGQGTRLTVV.

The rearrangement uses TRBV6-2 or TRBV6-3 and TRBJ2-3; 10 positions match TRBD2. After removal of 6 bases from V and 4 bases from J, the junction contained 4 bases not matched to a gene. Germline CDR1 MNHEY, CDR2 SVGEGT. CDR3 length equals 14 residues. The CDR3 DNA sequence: TGTGCCAGCAGAATAGCGGGAGGTGCAGATACGCAGTATTTT. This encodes CASRIAGGADTQYF.

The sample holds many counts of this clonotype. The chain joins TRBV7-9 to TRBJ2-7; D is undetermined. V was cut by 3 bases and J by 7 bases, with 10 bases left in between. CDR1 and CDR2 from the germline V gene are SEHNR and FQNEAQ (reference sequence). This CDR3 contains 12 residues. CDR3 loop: CASSFWPGEQYF. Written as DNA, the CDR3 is TGTGCCAGCAGCTTCTGGCCGGGTGAGCAGTACTTC.

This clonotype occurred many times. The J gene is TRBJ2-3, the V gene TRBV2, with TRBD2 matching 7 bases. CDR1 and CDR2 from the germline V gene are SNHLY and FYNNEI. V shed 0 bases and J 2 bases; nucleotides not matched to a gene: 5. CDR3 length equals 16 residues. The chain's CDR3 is CASSEAGGTFTDTQYF. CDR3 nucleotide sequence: TGTGCCAGCAGTGAAGCCGGGGGGACCTTCACAGATACGCAGTATTTT.

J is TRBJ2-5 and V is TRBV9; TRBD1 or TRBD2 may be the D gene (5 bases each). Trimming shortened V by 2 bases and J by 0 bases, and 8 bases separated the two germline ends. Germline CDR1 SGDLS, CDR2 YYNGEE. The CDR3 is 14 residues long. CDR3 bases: TGTGCCAGCAGCGTTGAGGGGAACCAAGAGACCCAGTACTTC. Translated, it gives CASSVEGNQETQYF.

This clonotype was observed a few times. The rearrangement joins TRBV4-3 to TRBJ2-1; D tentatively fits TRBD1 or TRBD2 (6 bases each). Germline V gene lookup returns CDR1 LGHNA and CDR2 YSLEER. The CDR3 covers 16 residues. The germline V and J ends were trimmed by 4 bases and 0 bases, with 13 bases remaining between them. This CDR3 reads CASSPTGTFSYNEQFF. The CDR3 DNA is TGCGCCAGCAGCCCAACAGGGACTTTCTCCTACAATGAGCAGTTCTTC.

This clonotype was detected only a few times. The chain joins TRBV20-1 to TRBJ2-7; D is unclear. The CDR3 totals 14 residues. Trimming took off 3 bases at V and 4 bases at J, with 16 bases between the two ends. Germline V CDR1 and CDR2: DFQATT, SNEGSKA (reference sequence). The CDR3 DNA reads TGCAGTGCTAGCGAAGGCGGCAGGTCTTACGAGCAGTACTTC. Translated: CSASEGGRSYEQYF.

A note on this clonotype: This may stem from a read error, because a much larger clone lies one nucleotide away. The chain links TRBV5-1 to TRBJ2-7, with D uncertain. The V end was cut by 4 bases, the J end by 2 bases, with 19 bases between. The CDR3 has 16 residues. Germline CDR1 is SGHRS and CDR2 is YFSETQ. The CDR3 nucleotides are TGCGCCAGCAGCCCCGGACCGAGCTACAGTCCCTACGAGCAGTACTTC. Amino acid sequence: CASSPGPSYSPYEQYF.

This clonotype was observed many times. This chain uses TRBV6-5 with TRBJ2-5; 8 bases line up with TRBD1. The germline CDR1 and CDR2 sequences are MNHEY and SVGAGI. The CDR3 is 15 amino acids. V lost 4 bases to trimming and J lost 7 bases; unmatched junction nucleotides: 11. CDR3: CASSLPRTGFGTQYF. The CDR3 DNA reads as TGTGCCAGCAGTTTACCTAGGACAGGGTTTGGGACCCAGTACTTC.

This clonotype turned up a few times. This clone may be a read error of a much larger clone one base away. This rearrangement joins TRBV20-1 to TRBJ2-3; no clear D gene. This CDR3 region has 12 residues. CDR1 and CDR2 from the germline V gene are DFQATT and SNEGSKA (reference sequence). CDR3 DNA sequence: TGCAGTGATAGAGAGGATGGTGATACGCAGTATTTT. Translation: CSDREDGDTQYF.